These 3 T cell receptor beta chains were sequenced from one sample in a study of identical twins. A single record per CDR3 protein comes from TCRdb applying MiXCR to the 5' RACE reads. The data hold about 730,000 distinct CDR3 sequences, with roughly 20% observed a single time. These records were also assigned to another study, of T cells expressing NK-cell markers.

Material: PBMCs. These receptors were collected from a woman aged 18-29 years in good health.

This clonotype was observed a few times. V and J are TRBV7-2 and TRBJ2-7; D uncertain. The CDR3 contains 14 residues. Trimming shortened V by 5 bases and J by 0 bases, and 11 bases separated the two germline ends. Germline V gene sequence: CDR1 SGHTA, CDR2 FQGNSA. CDR3 nucleotides: TGTGCCAGCAGCCCTGACATAGGCTCCTACGAGCAGTACTTC. This codes for CASSPDIGSYEQYF.

This clonotype was observed a handful of times. This chain links TRBV24-1 with TRBJ2-5, with 9 nucleotides matching TRBD2. CDR3 length: 14 residues. Germline V CDR1 and CDR2: KGHDR, SFDVKD. V trimming: 5 bases; J trimming: 4 bases; junction bases outside the gene matches: 4. CDR3 in DNA: TGTGCCACCAGTGGCGGGGGGGCAGGAGAGACCCAGTACTTC. Translation gives CATSGGGAGETQYF.

Here the CDR3 DNA reads TGTGCCAGCAGCCAAGAAGGAGGAGGGGGCGGCACTGAAGCTTTCTTT. Its protein product is CASSQEGGGGGTEAFF. The chain joins TRBV3-1 to TRBJ1-1; the match to TRBD1 covers 7 bases. Trimming cost V 0 bases and J 4 bases; bases outside gene matches: 8. This CDR3 comprises 16 residues. The germline V gene has CDR1 LGHDT and CDR2 YNNKEL (reference sequence).